A single sample is the source of the 27 T cell receptor beta chains below, sequenced in a study of cytomegalovirus exposure and HLA in healthy donors. The repertoire was sequenced with immunoSEQ multiplex PCR; TCRdb's copy has only in-frame clones and lacks some. The sample shows some 68,000 clones, approximately 97% of them seen only once. Sequenced sample: PBMCs. The receptors derive from a man in his late teens or twenties in good health and CMV-seronegative.

The V call is TRBV27, the J call TRBJ1-5, with D maybe TRBD1 (5 bases). V lost 3 bases, J lost 3 bases, and 12 bases lay in between. The CDR3 sequence is 15 residues long. Germline CDR1 is MNHEY and CDR2 is SMNVEV (reference sequence). CDR3 amino acids: CASSFSEQANQPQHF. The CDR3 DNA is TGTGCCAGCAGTTTTTCGGAACAGGCCAATCAGCCCCAGCATTTT.

The chain is built from TRBV9 and TRBJ1-4; the match to TRBD1 covers 10 bases. V trimming: 2 bases; J trimming: 1 base; junction bases outside the gene matches: 2. CDR1 is SGDLS and CDR2 is YYNGEE in the germline V gene. The CDR3 spans 16 residues. The CDR3 region is CASSVGTGETNEKLFF. Here the CDR3 DNA reads TGTGCCAGCAGCGTGGGGACAGGGGAAACTAATGAAAAACTGTTTTTT.

This sequence joins TRBV19 and TRBJ1-1, with 7 positions matching TRBD1. Trimming at V came to 7 bases and at J to 1 base, leaving 3 bases not matched to a gene. There are 13 residues in the CDR3. Germline-derived CDR1 and CDR2 are LNHDA and SQIVND (reference sequence). CDR3 loop: CASKTGSNTEAFF. DNA of the CDR3: TGTGCCAGTAAGACAGGGTCGAACACTGAAGCTTTCTTT.

This chain connects TRBV5-1 to TRBJ1-2; D is undetermined. This CDR3 spans 14 amino acids. The germline gives CDR1 SGHRS, CDR2 YFSETQ. V was trimmed by 5 bases and J by 4 bases, leaving 15 bases between them. The CDR3 loop reads CASSSEGGPYGYTF. In DNA form, the CDR3 reads TGCGCCAGCAGTTCTGAGGGAGGTCCCTATGGCTACACCTTC.

The chain joins TRBV4-1 to TRBJ2-1, with 9 positions matching TRBD1. Losses at the gene ends were 1 base for V and 7 bases for J; bases not matched to a gene: 5. Germline values: CDR1 MGHRA, CDR2 YSYEKL. This CDR3 comprises 15 residues. CDR3 DNA: TGCGCCAGCAGCCAAGCGGGGACAGGGAGGAATGAGCAGTTCTTC. Protein product: CASSQAGTGRNEQFF.

The gene calls are TRBV28 and TRBJ2-7; D may be TRBD2 (6 bases). CDR1 and CDR2 from the germline V gene are MDHEN and SYDVKM. This CDR3 spans 11 amino acids. V lost 3 bases, J lost 6 bases, and 6 bases lay in between. CDR3 bases: TGTGCCAGCAGTTTCGGGGGCGAGCAGTACTTC. Its translation: CASSFGGEQYF.

The chain carries TRBV4-1 and TRBJ2-7, with 11 bases that match TRBD2. The CDR3 has 13 residues. The junction had 4 bases not matched to a gene; V was cut back by 5 bases and J by 7 bases. Germline CDR1 MGHRA, CDR2 YSYEKL. The CDR3 DNA reads as TGCGCCAGCAGCGGGCTAGCGGGAGGTGAGCAGTACTTC. This codes for CASSGLAGGEQYF.

This clone was picked up one time. The chain combines TRBV29-1 with TRBJ2-1, with TRBD2 matching 12 bases. Germline V CDR1 and CDR2: SQVTM, ANQGSEA. The ends lost 4 bases at V and 6 bases at J; junction bases unmatched: 7. This CDR3 contains 15 residues. CDR3 region: CSVAVGTSGPNEQFF. The CDR3, as DNA: TGCAGCGTTGCTGTAGGGACTAGCGGGCCCAATGAGCAGTTCTTC.

This clone has only one observation. V gene TRBV5-1 combines with J gene TRBJ2-7; D gene unclear. V dropped 0 bases and J dropped 0 bases, with 7 bases sitting between them. The germline gives CDR1 SGHRS, CDR2 YFSETQ. This CDR3 is 14 amino acids long. As DNA, the CDR3 is TGCGCCAGCAGCTTGGAGGCAGGCTCCTACGAGCAGTACTTC. Protein sequence: CASSLEAGSYEQYF.

This clone was seen only once. The chain carries TRBV5-1 and TRBJ2-1; weak D call: TRBD1 (5 bases). CDR1 and CDR2 from the germline V gene are SGHRS and YFSETQ. The CDR3 has 16 amino acids. Deletions cut 4 bases from V and 2 bases from J, with 16 bases between. The CDR3 region has the DNA TGCGCCAGCAGCCCCGTGAAGGGGCAGACCTACAATGAGCAGTTCTTC. Its protein product is CASSPVKGQTYNEQFF.

The chain employs TRBV5-5 and TRBJ1-5; D call uncertain. Germline lookup yields CDR1 SGHKS and CDR2 YYEKEE (reference sequence). The CDR3 loop spans 14 amino acids. Trimming took 4 bases from V and 7 from J, leaving 15 bases between them. The CDR3 DNA is TGTGCCAGCAGCGCGGACGGGGAGCGGCAGCCCCAGCATTTT. Its protein product is CASSADGERQPQHF.

This chain links TRBV28 with TRBJ2-1, with 8 bases matching TRBD2. The CDR3 is made up of 15 amino acids. Germline CDR1 MDHEN, CDR2 SYDVKM. V gave up 5 bases and J gave up 0 bases; unmatched junction bases: 3. CDR3 DNA sequence: TGTGCCAGCAGTGAGCGGGAGTACTCCTACAATGAGCAGTTCTTC. Its protein is CASSEREYSYNEQFF.

This clone was seen just once. V gene TRBV5-1 combines with J gene TRBJ2-3, with 11 bases identical to TRBD2. Germline values: CDR1 SGHRS, CDR2 YFSETQ. V shed 5 bases and J 0 bases; nucleotides not matched to a gene: 5. The CDR3 consists of 16 residues. CDR3 region: CASRTSGGSSTDTQYF. CDR3 DNA sequence: TGCGCCAGCAGAACTAGCGGGGGAAGTAGCACAGATACGCAGTATTTT.

The chain has TRBV6-5 and TRBJ2-7; 9 bases match TRBD1. The CDR3 spans 16 residues. Looked up from germline, CDR1 is MNHEY and CDR2 is SVGAGI. V lost 0 bases and J lost 4; bases outside the gene matches: 7. This CDR3 is CASSYSAQGASYEQYF. Here the CDR3 DNA reads TGTGCCAGCAGTTACTCGGCACAGGGGGCTTCATACGAGCAGTACTTC.

The chain employs TRBV28 and TRBJ2-3; 9 nucleotides line up with TRBD1. V dropped 5 bases and J dropped 4; count of bases not matched to a gene: 10. Germline V CDR1 and CDR2: MDHEN, SYDVKM. The length of the CDR3 is 16 residues. CDR3 in DNA: TGTGCCAGCAGTCTCGAGGGGACAGGGTCTGCAGATACGCAGTATTTT. This encodes CASSLEGTGSADTQYF.

The chain employs TRBV7-9 and TRBJ1-1, with TRBD1 as a possible D gene (5 bases). The CDR3 sequence is 15 residues long. V dropped 1 base and J dropped 5 bases, with 14 bases sitting between them. Germline CDR1 and CDR2: SEHNR and FQNEAQ (reference sequence). CDR3: CASSLVSGGGTEAFF. The CDR3 nucleotides read TGTGCCAGCAGCTTAGTGTCTGGGGGAGGAACTGAAGCTTTCTTT.

This rearrangement joins TRBV9 to TRBJ2-2; perhaps TRBD1 as D (6 bases). Germline V CDR1 and CDR2: SGDLS, YYNGEE. This CDR3 has 16 amino acids. V was cut by 3 bases and J by 2 bases, with 14 bases left in between. The CDR3 region has the DNA TGTGCCAGCAGCGCCTTCGGGACAATTAACACCGGGGAGCTGTTTTTT. Encoded protein: CASSAFGTINTGELFF.

The CDR3 here is CASVLGDSNNSPLHF. DNA of the CDR3: TGTGCCAGTGTGTTAGGGGACAGCAACAATTCACCCCTCCACTTT. The chain links TRBV7-9 to TRBJ1-6; TRBD1 matches 7 bases. After removal of 9 bases from V and 7 bases from J, the junction contained 12 bases not matched to a gene. The germline CDR1 and CDR2 sequences are SEHNR and FQNEAQ (reference sequence). The CDR3 has 15 residues.

The rearrangement links TRBV28 to TRBJ2-3; tentative D call: TRBD2 (5 bases). The CDR3 covers 13 residues. Germline CDR1 MDHEN, CDR2 SYDVKM. Trimming shortened V by 7 bases and J by 0 bases, and 8 bases separated the two germline ends. The CDR3 DNA is TGTGCCAGCAATCGGGGTAGCACAGATACGCAGTATTTT. Amino acid sequence: CASNRGSTDTQYF.

The chain couples TRBV10-1 to TRBJ1-1, with TRBD1 matching 8 bases. The germline CDR1 and CDR2 sequences are WNHNN and SYGVQD (reference sequence). The CDR3 loop spans 15 amino acids. Trimming at V came to 0 bases and at J to 6 bases, leaving 6 bases not matched to a gene. The CDR3 DNA is TGCGCCAGCAGTGAGTCGAACAGGGGGGACGCTGAAGCTTTCTTT. Amino acid sequence: CASSESNRGDAEAFF.

The chain recombines TRBV6-6 with TRBJ2-3; tentatively, D is TRBD2 (7 bases). V was trimmed by 6 bases and J by 7 bases, leaving 17 bases between them. CDR1 and CDR2 (germline): MNHNY, SVGAGI (reference sequence). The CDR3 runs to 14 residues. The CDR3 region is CASSPNREGNTQYF. As DNA, the CDR3 is TGTGCCAGCAGCCCCAACAGGGAGGGTAATACGCAGTATTTT.

The chain carries TRBV11-2 and TRBJ1-2, with a tentative D call TRBD1 (5 bases). The CDR3 has 15 residues. CDR1 and CDR2 from the germline V gene are SGHAT and FQNNGV. V shed 0 bases and J shed 4 bases, with 12 bases lying between them. The CDR3 coding sequence is TGTGCCAGCAGCTTAGATTATTCAGGGTCCTATGGCTACACCTTC. Its translation: CASSLDYSGSYGYTF.

The rearrangement links TRBV7-2 to TRBJ2-2, with a weak D call TRBD2 (6 bases). The CDR3 consists of 14 residues. Germline CDR1 reads SGHTA; CDR2 reads FQGNSA. V gave up 5 bases and J gave up 3 bases, with 10 bases separating them. This chain's CDR3 is CASSPGLYTGELFF. The CDR3 DNA sequence: TGTGCCAGCAGCCCGGGACTTTACACCGGGGAGCTGTTTTTT.

The V and J genes are TRBV11-2 and TRBJ2-1; D is ambiguous. Germline V gene data show CDR1 as SGHAT and CDR2 as FQNNGV. Trimming left V 0 bases short and J 4 bases short, with 10 bases between. This CDR3 is built from 15 residues. The CDR3 is CASSLEPQPYNEQFF. The CDR3 DNA follows: TGTGCCAGCAGCTTAGAACCACAGCCTTACAATGAGCAGTTCTTC.

The rearrangement uses TRBV30 and TRBJ2-7; TRBD2 aligns across 8 bases. The germline CDR1 and CDR2 sequences are GTSNPN and SVGIG (reference sequence). The CDR3 is made up of 14 amino acids. Trimming cost V 0 bases and J 2 bases; bases outside gene matches: 3. CDR3 residues: CAWSVGSGTYEQYF. CDR3 in DNA: TGTGCCTGGAGTGTCGGTAGCGGGACCTACGAGCAGTACTTC.

The chain couples TRBV4-1 to TRBJ2-7; the D gene is possibly TRBD2 (6 bases). CDR3 length equals 15 residues. V was shortened by 7 bases and J by 4 bases, with 20 bases between the two germline ends. Germline V lookup: CDR1 MGHRA, CDR2 YSYEKL. The CDR3 protein is CASTQNAGGPYEQYF. The CDR3 DNA is TGCGCCAGCACCCAGAACGCAGGAGGGCCTTACGAGCAGTACTTC.

This rearrangement joins TRBV6-1 to TRBJ1-3, with D possibly matching TRBD1 (6 bases). The V gene's germline CDR1 is MNHNS and CDR2 SASEGT. Trimming took 6 bases from V and 2 from J, leaving 14 bases between them. The CDR3 contains 15 residues. CDR3 residues: CASSDLGGAGNTIYF. CDR3 nucleotides: TGTGCCAGCAGCGACCTTGGGGGCGCTGGAAACACCATATATTTT.